The clone carrying this TCR beta chain has just one count. Antigen specificity is unknown. This entry is derived from a study of PD-1 blockade in classical Hodgkin lymphoma. General study points: The baseline diversity of complete responders showed similarity to that of newly diagnosed patients.

The assay was immunoSEQ multiplex PCR, and TCRdb's table has in-frame clones only and misses some. Among around 39,000 clones listed, just over 75% were seen once. All trial patients relapsed after autologous stem cell transplantation. The sample was peripheral blood mononuclear cells (PBMCs), taken before the second cycle of nivolumab. The TCR comes from a human donor with classical Hodgkin lymphoma.

The CDR3 reads CASSHSGYPQSRANVLTF. CDR3 DNA sequence: TGTGCCAGCAGCCATTCTGGGTACCCACAAAGTCGGGCCAACGTCCTGACTTTC. The J gene is TRBJ2-6, the V gene TRBV7-8; D gene uncertain. The length of the CDR3 is 18 residues. V was shortened by 5 bases and J by 5 bases, with 22 bases between the two germline ends. Looked up from germline, CDR1 is SGHVS and CDR2 is FQNEAQ.